This entry features one TCR beta chain sequence. No cognate antigen has been identified for it. No clone much larger than this one lies a single base away; base qualities are absent. The record originates from a study of blood T cell repertoires in COVID-19 (dated by TCRdb to about 2020). As for the study more broadly: The collaborator samples originated in the United States, Italy and Spain and spanned the acute and convalescent phases of COVID-19. Deeply sampled blood TCRbeta repertoires from subjects exposed to, actively infected with, or recovered from COVID-19 were included in the dataset. Nearly every sample came with metadata listing a de-identified subject ID, COVID-19 status, age in years and sex. The material from the prospective study consisted of cDNA or gDNA derived from T cells, B-cell-depleted T cells, or PBMCs. The samples were drawn from the first 160 participants of the ongoing ImmuneRACE study and from over 950 subjects provided by 6 global collaborators. The repertoires were released in a freely available public database meant as a resource for research on the immune response to SARS-CoV-2. Where HLA class I and class II types were available, the types were taken from metadata supplied by the sample provider, not from assay-based typing.

Spanning cysteine to phenylalanine, the CDR3 consists of 12 amino acids. The only DNA kept is the CDR3, 36 bases in frame from the first base. V is cut by 6 bases and J by 5 bases, and the space between the germline ends is 8 bases. Collaborating institutions collected whole blood in K2EDTA tubes following their own protocols. For TCRbeta analysis, collaborator samples were shipped as frozen whole blood, as isolated PBMCs, or as DNA extracted from either sample type. TCRbeta CDR3 regions were amplified from genomic DNA by means of the immunoSEQ Assay, a bias-controlled multiplex PCR. In the source study's methods: The number of nucleated cells in each sample was estimated from the amplification of reference gene primers within the assay. Sequence reads were collapsed and filtered to measure the absolute abundance of every unique TCRbeta CDR3 rearrangement. For each sample, productive Simpson clonality was calculated as the square root of Simpson's diversity index over productive rearrangements. The immuneACCESS repertoire file appears here via TCRdb, limited to in-frame rearrangements. These files lack a portion of the clones; in checked studies, under half of the deficit traces to unresolved V genes, and the cause of the others is not known. Clone size and V and J calls were adopted from that table, with D and trimming inferred from the DNA. This sample is represented by 470,000 or so clones; 85% to 90% of them were singletons. Roughly 4% of the sample is in the top ten clones.

Results the study describes overall, beyond this receptor: Clinical and demographic metadata were provided uncurated, with the amount varying by source and participant.

Sequencing used peripheral blood. This receptor was taken from a woman aged 25 to 39 with acute or convalescent COVID-19. The sequence is built from TRBV12-3 or TRBV12-4 and TRBJ1-5; the D gene cannot be named for sure. The CDR3 reads CASRFSDQPQHF. The sequenced DNA: TGTGCCAGCAGGTTCAGTGATCAGCCCCAGCATTTT.